This paragraph covers one TCR beta chain sequence. This clone has only a few counts. What antigen it recognizes has not been identified. No base-level quality is on record; no much larger clone is a single base apart. The time point label, read with the paper, signifies: pretreatment peripheral blood. A cohort of 25 to 30 patients with locally advanced or metastatic urothelial carcinoma, treated at Memorial Sloan Kettering on a trial protocol, was included. Peripheral blood mononuclear cells were collected from each patient pretreatment and during treatment, giving between 1 and 8 total time points per patient. The Qiagen DNeasy Blood extraction kit was used to purify genomic DNA from total PBMCs and tumor samples. PBMCs were collected pretreatment and during treatment, and were isolated and stored as previously described. The data stem from a study of PD-L1 blockade in urothelial cancer (dated by TCRdb to 2017 to 2019). General notes on the study: Therapy was started in the mid-2010s for all patients, and atezolizumab 1,200 mg was administered intravenously every 3 weeks. In the same patients who had TCR sequencing, pretreatment tumors also underwent whole exome sequencing and RNA sequencing. Pretreatment blood TCR-seq was available for nearly 30 patients, at least one posttreatment blood collection was obtained for about 24 patients, and tumor TCR-seq was available for about 24 patients. Progression-free survival longer than 6 months counted as durable clinical benefit, and TCR features were additionally tested against both progression-free and overall survival. An ECOG performance status of 0 or 1 was recorded for the patients, and 0 to 3 prior chemotherapy regimens had been received by the patients. About nine tenths of the roughly 30 patients were males with bladder-origin urothelial cancer, and about 65% of the roughly 30 reported a prior smoking history. Durable clinical benefit was achieved by nine patients but not by the remaining 20. Somatic, immune and clinical correlates of response to PD-L1 blockade with atezolizumab in urothelial cancer were the focus of an exploratory multi-omic analysis. Pretreatment tumor samples, along with matched peripheral blood serially collected before and after atezolizumab treatment, were subjected to TCR sequencing. Blood samples were analyzed at two time points: 3 weeks after treatment start (second dose) and 6 weeks after treatment start. Blood samples gave median yields of around 150,000 T cells and 82,636 unique TCRs, along with a median clonality of 0.080. General conclusions and limits of the study: Small sample size (n ≈ 30) and many exploratory analyses mean the results are intended to be hypothesis-generating. Improved progression-free and overall survival was found to be associated with pretreatment peripheral blood TCR clonality below the median. Patients with durable benefit showed greater expansion of tumor-associated TCR clones in peripheral blood 3 weeks after starting treatment (n ≈ 22, p = 0.022).

Synthetic TCR analog templates were spiked into each PCR so that absolute template abundance could be estimated from read counts. Using the immunoSEQ assay, TCRbeta CDR3 regions were amplified from genomic DNA with bias-controlled V and J gene primers. Sequencing of rearranged TCRbeta segments was performed at approximately 20X coverage. Per the original workflow: Sequencing errors were corrected by clustering, and CDR3s were annotated against IMGT so that V, D and J genes could be assigned. Only productive TCRbeta rearrangements were used in downstream analyses, excluding out-of-frame or stop-codon sequences. Clonality was calculated as one minus the Shannon entropy normalized by the log of the number of unique productive sequences. Clones differing between time points or between blood and tumor were identified using Fisher's exact test with Benjamini-Hochberg correction, with an adjusted p below 0.01 applied as the threshold. TCRdb stores this immuneACCESS table with in-frame sequences only. Part of the clones is absent; in the studies checked, under half of the shortfall reflects unresolved V genes, and no reason is known for the rest. Clone size and V and J calls were adopted from that table, with D and trimming inferred from the DNA. In this sample the table shows tens of thousands of clones, roughly 84% of which occur a single time. The leading ten clones occupy approximately 15% of the sample.

This TCR was sampled from a man in his sixties with urothelial cancer. This specimen consisted of PBMCs, obtained around atezolizumab (anti-PD-L1) treatment.

The CDR3 is CASRYKGQGLADTQYF. DNA sequence: TGCGCCAGCAGGTACAAGGGACAGGGGCTTGCAGATACGCAGTATTTT. The chain couples TRBV5-1 to TRBJ2-3; 10 central bases correspond to TRBD1. CDR1 and CDR2, per the germline V gene, are SGHRS and YFSETQ. Taken from cysteine to phenylalanine, the CDR3 has 16 residues. Just CDR3 DNA is preserved here, 48 bases in frame from base 1. The junction shows trimming of 5 bases on V and 4 bases on J, and the gene matches do not reach 10 bases of it.